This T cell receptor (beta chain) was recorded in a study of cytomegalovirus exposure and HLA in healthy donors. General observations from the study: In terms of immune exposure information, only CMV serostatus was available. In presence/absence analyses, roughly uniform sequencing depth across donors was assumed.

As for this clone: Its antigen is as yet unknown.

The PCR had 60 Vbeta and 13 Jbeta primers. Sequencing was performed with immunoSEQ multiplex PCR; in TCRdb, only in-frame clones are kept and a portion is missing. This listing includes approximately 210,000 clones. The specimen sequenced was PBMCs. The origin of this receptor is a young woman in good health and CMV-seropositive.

The CDR3 loop reads CASSLTPQGEIGPQHF. CDR3 DNA: TGTGCCAGCAGCTTGACCCCGCAGGGGGAAATTGGGCCCCAGCATTTT. The rearrangement joins TRBV5-5 to TRBJ1-5; 7 bases match TRBD1. Germline CDR1 and CDR2: SGHKS and YYEKEE (reference sequence). This CDR3 comprises 16 residues. J was trimmed by 9 bases and V by 1 base; bases with no gene match: 13.